This TCR beta chain was retrieved from a study of T cells expressing NK-cell markers. Study background: The TCR beta repertoires were obtained from sorted CD3+CD56+NKG2C+, CD3+CD56+NKG2C- and CD3+CD56-NKG2C+ T cells. Eight donors were sequenced, of whom seven were HCMV-seropositive, while the remaining one was HCMV-seronegative. The study's findings and limits: In more than 5 donors, dominant CD3+CD56+NKG2C+ clones formed about 1.0-7.5% of CD8+ cells.

CDR1 and CDR2 (germline): SGHRS, YFSETQ. The CDR3 sequence is 15 residues long. 5'RACE template switching with UMIs generated TCR beta cDNA. TCRdb reprocessed the 5' RACE reads; each CDR3 protein has one entry and no DNA is given. The sample totals fewer than 400,000 distinct CDR3 sequences. Comment on this clonotype: The antigen is not known.

V gene TRBV5-1 combines with J gene TRBJ2-5; TCRdb's D call of TRBD2 is untestable without DNA. The sample taken for sequencing was blood T cells: a sorted CD56 or NKG2C T cell subset, CD4+ or CD8+ T cells, or bulk PBMC T cells (not recorded which). This sequence was found in a woman aged 45-60 years in good health. CDR3 sequence: CASSLGLPSQETQYF.